Shown below are 20 T cell receptor beta chains from a single sample sequenced in a study of cytomegalovirus exposure and HLA in healthy donors. The primer mix had 60 Vbeta and 13 Jbeta primers. This table comes from immunoSEQ multiplex PCR, and its TCRdb copy is limited to in-frame clones, with some not included. The sample has roughly 40,000 clones, around 81% seen once. Material for sequencing was PBMCs. These receptors originate from a middle-aged woman in good health and CMV-seronegative.

This chain uses TRBV9 with TRBJ2-7, with D maybe TRBD2 (6 bases). V was shortened by 2 bases and J by 0 bases, with 9 bases between the two germline ends. Germline V gene data show CDR1 as SGDLS and CDR2 as YYNGEE. The CDR3 totals 14 residues. The CDR3 loop is CASSVGGSSYEQYF. The CDR3 DNA follows: TGTGCCAGCAGCGTGGGGGGAAGCTCCTACGAGCAGTACTTC.

J is TRBJ2-3 and V is TRBV10-1, with 12 positions matching TRBD2. With 2 bases clipped from V and 2 bases from J, the junction kept 5 bases outside the gene matches. This CDR3 is 17 amino acids long. CDR1 is WNHNN, CDR2 SYGVQD, per germline (reference sequence). In nucleotides, the CDR3 is TGCGCCAGCAGTGAGACTAGCGGGGGGCCGGACACAGATACGCAGTATTTT. It specifies CASSETSGGPDTDTQYF.

The chain recombines TRBV7-2 with TRBJ2-7; 7 nucleotides match TRBD2. This CDR3 comprises 14 residues. Trimming at V came to 2 bases and at J to 4 bases, leaving 5 bases not matched to a gene. The V gene's germline CDR1 is SGHTA and CDR2 FQGNSA. CDR3 nucleotide sequence: TGTGCCAGCAGCTTAAGCGGGACGGGATACGAGCAGTACTTC. Translation: CASSLSGTGYEQYF.

This clone has more than one count but fewer than ten. The V and J genes are TRBV4-1 and TRBJ2-1; D might be TRBD1 (5 bases). V was cut by 1 base and J by 3 bases, with 13 bases left in between. In germline, CDR1 is MGHRA, CDR2 YSYEKL. The length of the CDR3 is 16 residues. CDR3 sequence reads: CASSQVPRGYYNEQFF. As DNA, the CDR3 is TGCGCCAGCAGCCAAGTGCCAAGGGGCTACTACAATGAGCAGTTCTTC.

The chain links TRBV7-8 to TRBJ1-2, with 8 bases that match TRBD1. Germline trimming cut 7 bases from V and 6 bases from J; bases unmatched to any gene: 10. The length of the CDR3 is 14 residues. The V gene's germline CDR1 is SGHVS and CDR2 FQNEAQ. Written as DNA, the CDR3 is TGTGCCAGCACCCCCGGACAGGGCCGGCATGGCTACACCTTC. Its protein is CASTPGQGRHGYTF.

The rearrangement links TRBV6-1 to TRBJ2-2; D remains unclear. From germline, CDR1 is MNHNS and CDR2 SASEGT. V lost 4 bases to trimming and J lost 4 bases, with 10 bases between them. There are 14 residues in the CDR3. CDR3 residues: CASSGAMSTGELFF. The DNA of the CDR3 is TGTGCCAGCAGTGGGGCTATGAGCACCGGGGAGCTGTTTTTT.

This clone came up once. The CDR3 protein is CASSGTGGEGTDTQYF. The DNA for the CDR3 is TGTGCCAGCAGCGGGACAGGGGGCGAGGGCACAGATACGCAGTATTTT. The rearrangement uses TRBV9 and TRBJ2-3; 11 bases are a match to TRBD1. The CDR3 totals 16 residues. The trim removed 3 bases at V and 1 base at J, leaving 4 bases unmatched. Germline V gives CDR1 SGDLS, CDR2 YYNGEE. Using reference TRBV9 and TRBJ2-3 for the parts outside the CDR3, the full variable domain is DSGVTQTPKHLITATGQRVTLRCSPRSGDLSVYWYQQSLDQGLQFLIQYYNGEERAKGNILERFSAQQFPDLHSELNLSSLELGDSALYFCASSGTGGEGTDTQYFGPGTRLTVL.

V gene TRBV19 combines with J gene TRBJ1-2; tentatively, D is TRBD1 (6 bases). CDR1 and CDR2 (germline): LNHDA, SQIVND (reference sequence). V lost 7 bases to trimming and J lost 0 bases, with 18 bases between them. This CDR3 comprises 16 residues. The CDR3 DNA is TGTGCCAGTACCACCCACCGGACAGTGGCTAACTATGGCTACACCTTC. As protein: CASTTHRTVANYGYTF.

This chain links TRBV4-3 with TRBJ1-6; 7 bases are shared with TRBD1. V gave up 0 bases and J gave up 15 bases; unmatched junction bases: 8. This CDR3 is built from 14 residues. Germline CDR1 is LGHNA and CDR2 is YSLEER. The CDR3 protein is CASSQDAGGNILHF. The CDR3, as DNA: TGCGCCAGCAGCCAAGATGCAGGGGGGAATATCCTCCACTTT.

In this sample, this clone turned up once. The chain couples TRBV6-5 to TRBJ2-1, with 7 bases aligning to TRBD2. CDR1 and CDR2 (germline): MNHEY, SVGAGI. The CDR3 length is 16 residues. V lost 3 bases, J lost 9 bases, and 14 bases stayed unmatched. As DNA, the CDR3 is TGTGCCAGCAGTTATCGACGAGCGGGCGGCGGGGGTGAGCAGTTCTTC. This codes for CASSYRRAGGGGEQFF.

This sequence joins TRBV25-1 and TRBJ1-3; D is uncertain. Looked up from germline, CDR1 is MGHDK and CDR2 is SYGVNS. The V and J ends lost 1 base and 4 bases respectively, with 17 bases between them. The CDR3 spans 17 residues. DNA for the CDR3: TGTGCCAGCAGTGAATTGAGTAAGAGTAGCCGAGGAAACACCATATATTTT. Protein product: CASSELSKSSRGNTIYF.

This chain connects TRBV7-8 to TRBJ1-1, with D possibly being TRBD1 (5 bases). The CDR3 runs to 12 residues. Per germline, CDR1 SGHVS and CDR2 FQNEAQ. With 6 bases removed from V and 5 bases from J, the gap between germline ends came to 10 bases. The CDR3 loop is CASRRRETEAFF. DNA of the CDR3: TGTGCCAGCAGACGCAGGGAAACTGAAGCTTTCTTT. The full variable domain, rest sourced from reference TRBV7-8 and TRBJ1-1, is GAGVSQSPRYKVAKRGQDVALRCDPISGHVSLFWYQQALGQGPEFLTYFQNEAQLDKSGLPSDRFFAERPEGSVSTLKIQRTQQEDSAVYLCASRRRETEAFFGQGTRLTVV.

This chain uses TRBV7-9 with TRBJ1-2; TRBD1 aligns across 10 bases. This CDR3 contains 16 residues. Germline CDR1 is SEHNR and CDR2 is FQNEAQ (reference sequence). Trimming at V came to 5 bases and at J to 2 bases, leaving 8 bases not matched to a gene. DNA of the CDR3: TGTGCCAGCAGCCGACAGGGGGCGCGATCGAACTATGGCTACACCTTC. It is translated as CASSRQGARSNYGYTF.

This chain links TRBV18 with TRBJ1-6, with a weak D call TRBD1 (6 bases). V lost 6 bases, J lost 13 bases, and 19 bases lay in between. The CDR3 has 14 residues. The V gene's germline CDR1 is KGHSH and CDR2 LQKENI. CDR3 sequence: CASSAAGARAPLHF. The CDR3 nucleotides read TGTGCCAGCTCCGCAGCGGGGGCTCGGGCTCCCCTCCACTTT.

The chain couples TRBV5-1 to TRBJ2-3, with 11 nucleotides matching TRBD2. The V gene end was trimmed by 0 bases and the J gene end by 3 bases; junction bases not matched to a gene: 6. The CDR3 extends over 17 amino acids. Germline V gene lookup returns CDR1 SGHRS and CDR2 YFSETQ. CDR3 nucleotide sequence: TGCGCCAGCAGCTTGGTTCTTAGCGGGGGGGTTACAGATACGCAGTATTTT. Translation gives CASSLVLSGGVTDTQYF.

This clone occurred once. The V call is TRBV6-1, the J call TRBJ1-2; weak D call: TRBD1 (6 bases). Per germline, CDR1 MNHNS and CDR2 SASEGT. V dropped 0 bases and J dropped 5 bases, with 16 bases sitting between them. This CDR3 region has 16 residues. The CDR3, as DNA: TGTGCCAGCAGTGAAGCGCCTTCTGACAGGCTATATGGCTACACCTTC. It yields the protein CASSEAPSDRLYGYTF.

V gene TRBV18 combines with J gene TRBJ1-5; D remains unclear. Germline V CDR1 and CDR2: KGHSH, LQKENI. The CDR3 is made up of 13 amino acids. The V gene lost 3 bases and the J gene lost 1 base, with 4 bases spanning the gap. The CDR3 DNA reads as TGTGCCAGCTCACCCGCGAGCAATCAGCCCCAGCATTTT. The encoded protein is CASSPASNQPQHF.

The chain carries TRBV4-2 and TRBJ2-1, with 15 bases that match TRBD2. The V gene end was trimmed by 3 bases and the J gene end by 7 bases; junction bases not matched to a gene: 1. This CDR3 is 15 amino acids long. The germline CDR1 and CDR2 sequences are LGHNA and YNFKEQ. The CDR3 sequence is CASSHGTSGGNEQFF. The CDR3 DNA is TGTGCCAGCAGCCATGGGACTAGCGGGGGGAATGAGCAGTTCTTC.

This clone has just a few counts. Other DNA sequences in this specimen translate into the identical CDR3. The CDR3 is CASRGTGGYEQYF. In DNA, the CDR3 is TGTGCCAGCCGCGGGACAGGGGGATACGAGCAGTACTTC. The chain carries TRBV6-6 and TRBJ2-7; TRBD1 matches 11 bases. The V and J ends lost 8 bases and 4 bases, in that order; junction bases with no gene match: 4. The CDR3 runs to 13 residues. Germline loops: CDR1 MNHNY, CDR2 SVGAGI (reference sequence).

This sequence joins TRBV13 and TRBJ2-1; a possible D gene is TRBD1 (6 bases). CDR1 and CDR2 (germline): PRHDT, FYEKMQ (reference sequence). The V end lost 3 bases, the J end lost 11 bases, and 8 bases lay between the germline ends. CDR3 length: 11 amino acids. The CDR3 is CASSLGAQQFF. The CDR3 coding sequence is TGTGCCAGCAGCTTGGGGGCCCAGCAGTTCTTC. The variable domain in full, completed from reference TRBV13 and TRBJ2-1, reads AAGVIQSPRHLIKEKRETATLKCYPIPRHDTVYWYQQGPGQDPQFLISFYEKMQSDKGSIPDRFSAQQFSDYHSELNMSSLELGDSALYFCASSLGAQQFFGPGTRLTVL.